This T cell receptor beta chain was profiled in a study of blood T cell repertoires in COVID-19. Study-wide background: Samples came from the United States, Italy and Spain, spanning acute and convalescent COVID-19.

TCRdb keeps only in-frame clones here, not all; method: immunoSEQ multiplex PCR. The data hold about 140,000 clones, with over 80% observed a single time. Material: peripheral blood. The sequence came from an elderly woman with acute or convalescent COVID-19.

The CDR3 protein is CASSQGGVIAGYTF. CDR3 bases: TGTGCCAGCAGCCAAGGGGGGGTCATTGCGGGCTACACCTTC. The V gene is TRBV3-1 (or the pseudogene TRBV3-2), the J gene TRBJ1-2; tentatively, D is TRBD1 (5 bases). V was shortened by 1 base and J by 8 bases, with 14 bases between the two germline ends. Germline assignment: CDR1 LGHDT and CDR2 YNNKEL (reference sequence). There are 14 residues in the CDR3.